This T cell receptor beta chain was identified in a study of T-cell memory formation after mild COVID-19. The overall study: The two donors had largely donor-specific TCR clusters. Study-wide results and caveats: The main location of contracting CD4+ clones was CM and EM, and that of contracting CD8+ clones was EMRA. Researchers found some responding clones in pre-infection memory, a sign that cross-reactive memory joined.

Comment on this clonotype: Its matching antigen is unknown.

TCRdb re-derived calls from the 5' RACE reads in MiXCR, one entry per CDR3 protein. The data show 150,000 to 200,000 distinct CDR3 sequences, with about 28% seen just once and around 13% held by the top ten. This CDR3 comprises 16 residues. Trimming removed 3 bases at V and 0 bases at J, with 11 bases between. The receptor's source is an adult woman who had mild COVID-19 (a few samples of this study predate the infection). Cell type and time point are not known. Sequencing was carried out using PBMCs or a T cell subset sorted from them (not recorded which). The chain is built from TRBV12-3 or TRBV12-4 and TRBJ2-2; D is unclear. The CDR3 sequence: CASSFLTPPNTGELFF. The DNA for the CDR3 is TGTGCCAGCAGTTTTCTAACACCACCGAACACCGGGGAGCTGTTTTTT.